The rows below give T cell receptor beta chains drawn from one sample of a study of blood T cell repertoires in COVID-19. The repertoire was sequenced with immunoSEQ multiplex PCR; TCRdb's copy has only in-frame clones and lacks some. The table shows some 190,000 clones, with around 85% occurring only once. The sequenced sample consisted of peripheral blood. The receptors come from an older woman with acute or convalescent COVID-19. The CDR3 runs from the conserved cysteine through the conserved F or W. Fields, in order: J gene, clone size, D gene, V gene, CDR3 DNA, CDR3 protein. The D gene is left open where the match is weak. The size of a clone is reported for some rows only, either as once, few or many, or as a class for expanded clones.

>TRBJ1-3|-|-|TRBV19
TGTGCCAGTAATAATCAGCAGGGGAGTCCTGGAAACACCATATATTTT
CASNNQQGSPGNTIYF
>TRBJ2-3|-|TRBD2|TRBV20-1
TGCAGTGCTAGTACTAGCGGGATTAGCACAGATACGCAGTATTTT
CSASTSGISTDTQYF
>TRBJ1-1|-|-|TRBV2
TGTGCCAGCAGTGAACAGGGTCCCGGCACTGAAGCTTTCTTT
CASSEQGPGTEAFF
>TRBJ1-2|-|-|TRBV4-1
TGCGCCAGCAGCCAAGACCCAGGGTTTAGGGATGGCTACACCTTC
CASSQDPGFRDGYTF
>TRBJ1-3|-|-|TRBV30
TGTGCCTGGGACGGAGGGCCTGGAAACACCATATATTTT
CAWDGGPGNTIYF
>TRBJ1-3|-|-|TRBV7-2
TGTGCCAGCAGCCTCCAGGGCGGGAGCTCTGGAAACACCATATATTTT
CASSLQGGSSGNTIYF
>TRBJ2-7|once|-|TRBV5-1
TGCGCCAGCAGCTTGTACCTTGAGGGAGAGCAGTACTTC
CASSLYLEGEQYF
>TRBJ1-6|-|-|TRBV3-1/TRBV3-2
TGTGCCAGCAGCCAGGCACAGGGCTCACCCCTCCACTTT
CASSQAQGSPLHF
>TRBJ2-1|-|-|TRBV11-3
TGTGCCAGCAGCTTAGACCGTGAGCAGTTCTTC
CASSLDREQFF
>TRBJ1-6|-|-|TRBV30
TGTGCCTGGACCGGGACAAATAATTCACCCCTCCACTTT
CAWTGTNNSPLHF
>TRBJ2-1|-|TRBD2|TRBV5-3
TGTGCCAGAAGCTTGGCCGGTGGGGGAGCGGGGCGGACCTACAATGAGCAGTTCTTC
CARSLAGGGAGRTYNEQFF
>TRBJ2-1|-|-|TRBV29-1
TGCAGCGTTAGAGCCCGCCTCTCCTACAATGAGCAGTTCTTC
CSVRARLSYNEQFF
>TRBJ2-1|-|-|TRBV4-2
TGTGCCAGCAGCCAAGACTTATCCTCCTACAATGAGCAGTTCTTC
CASSQDLSSYNEQFF
>TRBJ1-2|once|-|TRBV7-6
TGTGCCAGCAGCTTAAGGGGGGGATCAGCTAACTATGGCTACACCTTC
CASSLRGGSANYGYTF
>TRBJ1-1|-|-|TRBV3-1/TRBV3-2
TGTGCCAGCAGCCAAAATCCGGGACAATGGATGAACACTGAAGCTTTCTTT
CASSQNPGQWMNTEAFF
>TRBJ2-7|-|-|TRBV14
TGTGCCAGCAGGCCGACTAGGGCGAGGTTCCACGAGCAGTACTTC
CASRPTRARFHEQYF
>TRBJ2-1|once|TRBD1|TRBV2
TGTGCCAGCAGTGACTGGACCCAGGGGGAAGAGTTCTTC
CASSDWTQGEEFF
>TRBJ2-7|-|-|TRBV10-3
TGTGCCATCAGTGAGTCCACGGGAGTTGGCGAGCAGTACTTC
CAISESTGVGEQYF
>TRBJ1-2|-|-|TRBV6-2/TRBV6-3
TGTGCCAGCACCCCGATCCCGGGACTGCGCTATGGCTACACCTTC
CASTPIPGLRYGYTF
>TRBJ1-2|-|-|TRBV15
TGTGCCACCAGCAGAGACAGAGGGAACTATGGCTACACCTTC
CATSRDRGNYGYTF
>TRBJ2-3|-|TRBD2|TRBV5-4
TGTGCCAGCACCGGGACTAGCGGCCCTAGGGGGGGCACAGATACGCAGTATTTT
CASTGTSGPRGGTDTQYF
>TRBJ2-3|-|-|TRBV10-1
TGCGCCAGCAGTGATAACTTGGATACGCAGTATTTT
CASSDNLDTQYF
>TRBJ2-1|-|TRBD2|TRBV3-1/TRBV3-2
TGTGCCAGCAGCCGCGGACTAGCGGGATATGGTGAGCAGTTCTTC
CASSRGLAGYGEQFF
>TRBJ1-6|-|-|TRBV7-6
TGTGCCAGCAGCTCTTTAAGTCCGGCCTATAATTCACCCCTCCACTTT
CASSSLSPAYNSPLHF
>TRBJ1-1|few|-|TRBV2
TGTGCCAGCAGTGAAGTTCCTGACACTGAAGCTTTCTTT
CASSEVPDTEAFF
>TRBJ1-5|few|-|TRBV5-8
TGTGCCAGCAGCTTGTACAATCAGCCCCAGCATTTT
CASSLYNQPQHF
>TRBJ1-5|-|TRBD1|TRBV6-5
TGTGCCAGCAGAGCCGGGACAGGGTACCAGCCCCAGCATTTT
CASRAGTGYQPQHF
>TRBJ2-1|-|TRBD2|TRBV4-1
TGCGCCAGCAGCCAAGAGTCTCGGACTAGCGGGAGGCCATCCTACAATGAGCAGTTCTTC
CASSQESRTSGRPSYNEQFF
>TRBJ1-2|-|TRBD1|TRBV27
TGTGCCAGCAGTTCCTTCCGGGACAGGAGGCACTATGGCTACACCTTC
CASSSFRDRRHYGYTF
>TRBJ2-5|once|TRBD1|TRBV2
TGTGCCAGCACCCCGACAGGGGGCCTGGAGACCCAGTACTTC
CASTPTGGLETQYF